A single sample gave rise to the 2 T cell receptor beta chains below, sequenced in a study of T-cell memory formation after mild COVID-19. In TCRdb, the 5' RACE reads were re-called with MiXCR into one record per CDR3 protein. Here the sample spans about 560,000 distinct CDR3 sequences, less than 25% being singletons. The specimen was PBMCs or a T cell subset sorted from them (not recorded which). These receptors originate from an adult woman who had mild COVID-19 (a few samples of this study predate the infection). Cell type and time point are not known.

This clonotype was seen more than once but under ten times. This chain uses TRBV9 with TRBJ2-7; no definite D call. The CDR3 has 14 residues. CDR1 and CDR2 (germline): SGDLS, YYNGEE. V was shortened by 4 bases and J by 6 bases, with 17 bases between the two germline ends. The CDR3 region has the DNA TGTGCCAGCAGCTCCAAAAGTGGTCCCCGCGAGCAGTACTTC. This sequence encodes CASSSKSGPREQYF.

This chain connects TRBV4-1 to TRBJ2-6; possible D gene TRBD1, 5 bases. The CDR3 sequence is 14 residues long. Trimming stripped 8 bases from V and 0 bases from J, with 8 bases between. The germline CDR1 and CDR2 sequences are MGHRA and YSYEKL. CDR3 region: CASARVSGANVLTF. Written as DNA, the CDR3 is TGCGCCAGCGCCAGGGTCTCTGGGGCCAACGTCCTGACTTTC.